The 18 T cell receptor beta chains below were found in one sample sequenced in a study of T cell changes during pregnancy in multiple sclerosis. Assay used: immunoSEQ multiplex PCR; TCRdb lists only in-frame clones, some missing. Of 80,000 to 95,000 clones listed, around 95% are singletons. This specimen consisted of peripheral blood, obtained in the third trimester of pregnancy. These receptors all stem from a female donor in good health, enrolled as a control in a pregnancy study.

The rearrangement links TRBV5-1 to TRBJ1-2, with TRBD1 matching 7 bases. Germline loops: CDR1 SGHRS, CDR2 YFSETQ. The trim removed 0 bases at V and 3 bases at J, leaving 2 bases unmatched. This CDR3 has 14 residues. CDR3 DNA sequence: TGCGCCAGCAGCTTGGGCGGGACAGACTATGGCTACACCTTC. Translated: CASSLGGTDYGYTF. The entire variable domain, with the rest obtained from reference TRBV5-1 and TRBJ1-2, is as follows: KAGVTQTPRYLIKTRGQQVTLSCSPISGHRSVSWYQQTPGQGLQFLFEYFSETQRNKGNFPGRFSGRQFSNSRSEMNVSTLELGDSALYLCASSLGGTDYGYTFGSGTRLTVV.

CDR3 protein: CAISAGLAGGTGELFF. CDR3 in DNA: TGTGCCATCAGTGCTGGACTAGCGGGAGGCACCGGGGAGCTGTTTTTT. The rearrangement links TRBV10-3 to TRBJ2-2, with TRBD2 matching 14 bases. V lost 4 bases to trimming and J lost 4 bases; unmatched junction nucleotides: 2. This CDR3 is built from 16 residues. CDR1 ENHRY and CDR2 SYGVKD come from the germline V gene.

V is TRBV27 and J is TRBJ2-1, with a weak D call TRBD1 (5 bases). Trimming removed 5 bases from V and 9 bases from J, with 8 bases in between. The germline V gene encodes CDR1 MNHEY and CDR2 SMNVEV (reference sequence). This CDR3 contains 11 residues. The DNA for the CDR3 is TGTGCCAGCAGTAGGCAGGGTGAGCAGTTCTTC. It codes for CASSRQGEQFF.

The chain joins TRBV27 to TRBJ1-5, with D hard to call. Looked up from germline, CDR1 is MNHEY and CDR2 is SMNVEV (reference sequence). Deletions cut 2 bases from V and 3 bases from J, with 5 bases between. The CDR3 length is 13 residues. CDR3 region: CASSLNTNQPQHF. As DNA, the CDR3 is TGTGCCAGCAGTTTAAACACCAATCAGCCCCAGCATTTT.

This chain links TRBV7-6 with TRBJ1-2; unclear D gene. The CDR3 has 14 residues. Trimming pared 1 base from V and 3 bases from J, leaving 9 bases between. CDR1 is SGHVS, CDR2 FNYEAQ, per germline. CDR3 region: CASSLVYGDYGYTF. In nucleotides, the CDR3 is TGTGCCAGCAGCTTAGTATACGGTGACTATGGCTACACCTTC.

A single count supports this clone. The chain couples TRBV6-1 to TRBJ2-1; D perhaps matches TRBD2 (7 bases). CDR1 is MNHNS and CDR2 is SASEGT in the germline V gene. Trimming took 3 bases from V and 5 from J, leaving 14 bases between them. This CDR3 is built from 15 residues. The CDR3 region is CASSDGVGGHNEQFF. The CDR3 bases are TGTGCCAGCAGTGATGGGGTGGGGGGGCACAATGAGCAGTTCTTC.

CDR3 amino acids: CAWSQWANQPQHF. CDR3 bases: TGTGCCTGGAGCCAATGGGCTAATCAGCCCCAGCATTTT. V and J are TRBV30 and TRBJ1-5; no firm D call. From germline, CDR1 is GTSNPN and CDR2 SVGIG (reference sequence). The CDR3 sequence is 13 residues long. Trimming cost V 3 bases and J 4 bases, with 10 bases left between them. Drawing the rest from reference TRBV30 and TRBJ1-5, the complete variable domain is SQTIHQWPATLVQPVGSPLSLECTVEGTSNPNLYWYRQAAGRGLQLLFYSVGIGQISSEVPQNLSASRPQDRQFILSSKKLLLSDSGFYLCAWSQWANQPQHFGDGTRLSIL.

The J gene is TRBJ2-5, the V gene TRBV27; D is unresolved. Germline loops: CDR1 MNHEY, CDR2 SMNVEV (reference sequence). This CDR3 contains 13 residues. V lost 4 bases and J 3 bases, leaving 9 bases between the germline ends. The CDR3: CASSYTSKETQYF. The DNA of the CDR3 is TGTGCCAGCAGTTACACCAGTAAAGAGACCCAGTACTTC.

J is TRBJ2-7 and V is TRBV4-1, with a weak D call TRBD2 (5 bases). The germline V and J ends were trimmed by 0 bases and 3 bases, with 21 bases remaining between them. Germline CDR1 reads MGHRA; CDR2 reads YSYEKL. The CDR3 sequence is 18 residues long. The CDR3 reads CASSQEYAFGGPNYEQYF. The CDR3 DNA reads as TGCGCCAGCAGCCAAGAGTATGCCTTCGGAGGACCTAACTACGAGCAGTACTTC.

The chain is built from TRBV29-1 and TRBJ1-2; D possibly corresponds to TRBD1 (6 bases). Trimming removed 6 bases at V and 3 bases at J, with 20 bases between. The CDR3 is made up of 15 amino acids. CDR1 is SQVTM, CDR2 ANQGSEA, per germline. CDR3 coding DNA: TGCAGCGTCGAACCCCTCTACAGGGACGACTATGGCTACACCTTC. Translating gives CSVEPLYRDDYGYTF.

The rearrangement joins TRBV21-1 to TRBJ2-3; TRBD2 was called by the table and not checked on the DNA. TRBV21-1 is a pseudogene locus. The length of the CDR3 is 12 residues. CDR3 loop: CASKARTDTQYF. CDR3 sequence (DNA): TGTGCCAGCAAAGCTCGGACAGATACGCAGTATTTT.

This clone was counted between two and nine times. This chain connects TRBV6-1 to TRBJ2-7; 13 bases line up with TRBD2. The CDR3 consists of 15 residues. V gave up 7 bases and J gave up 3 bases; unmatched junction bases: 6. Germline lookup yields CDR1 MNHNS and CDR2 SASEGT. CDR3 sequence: CASILTSGGNYEQYF. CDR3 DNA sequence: TGTGCCAGCATCTTGACTAGCGGGGGGAACTACGAGCAGTACTTC.

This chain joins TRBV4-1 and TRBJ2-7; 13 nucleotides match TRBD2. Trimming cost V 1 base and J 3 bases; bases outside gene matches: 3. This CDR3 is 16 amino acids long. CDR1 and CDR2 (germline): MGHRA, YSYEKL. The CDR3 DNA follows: TGCGCCAGCAGCCAAGGGACTAGCGGGAGAGTCTACGAGCAGTACTTC. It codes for CASSQGTSGRVYEQYF.

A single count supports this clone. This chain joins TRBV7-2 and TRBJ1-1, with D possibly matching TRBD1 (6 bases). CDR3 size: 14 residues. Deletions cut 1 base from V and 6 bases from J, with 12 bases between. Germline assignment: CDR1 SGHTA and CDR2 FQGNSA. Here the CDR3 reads CASSLEGGWAEAFF. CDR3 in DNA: TGTGCCAGCAGCTTAGAGGGGGGGTGGGCTGAAGCTTTCTTT.

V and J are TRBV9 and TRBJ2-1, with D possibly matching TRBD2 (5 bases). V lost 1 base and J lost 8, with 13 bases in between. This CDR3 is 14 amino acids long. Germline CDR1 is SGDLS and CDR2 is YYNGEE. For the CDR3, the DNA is TGTGCCAGCAGCGTAAGGTGGAGGCCGGATGAGCAGTTCTTC. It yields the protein CASSVRWRPDEQFF.

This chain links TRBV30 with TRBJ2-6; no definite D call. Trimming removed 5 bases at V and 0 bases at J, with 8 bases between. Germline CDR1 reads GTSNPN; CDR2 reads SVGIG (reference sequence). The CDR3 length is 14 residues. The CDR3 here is CAWADNSGANVLTF. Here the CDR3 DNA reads TGTGCCTGGGCCGACAACTCTGGGGCCAACGTCCTGACTTTC.

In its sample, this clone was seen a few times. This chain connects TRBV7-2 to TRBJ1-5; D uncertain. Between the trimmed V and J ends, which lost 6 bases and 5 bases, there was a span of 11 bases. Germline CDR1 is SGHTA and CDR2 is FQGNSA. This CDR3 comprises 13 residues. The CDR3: CASSVWRDQPQHF. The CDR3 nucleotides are TGTGCCAGCAGTGTTTGGAGGGATCAGCCCCAGCATTTT.

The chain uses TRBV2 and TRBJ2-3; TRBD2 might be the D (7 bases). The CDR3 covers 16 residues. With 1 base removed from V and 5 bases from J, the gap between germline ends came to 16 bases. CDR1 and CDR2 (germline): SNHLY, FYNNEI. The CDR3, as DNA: TGTGCCAGCAGTGAAGTTGGGGGCAGGGAGGGAGATACGCAGTATTTT. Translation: CASSEVGGREGDTQYF.